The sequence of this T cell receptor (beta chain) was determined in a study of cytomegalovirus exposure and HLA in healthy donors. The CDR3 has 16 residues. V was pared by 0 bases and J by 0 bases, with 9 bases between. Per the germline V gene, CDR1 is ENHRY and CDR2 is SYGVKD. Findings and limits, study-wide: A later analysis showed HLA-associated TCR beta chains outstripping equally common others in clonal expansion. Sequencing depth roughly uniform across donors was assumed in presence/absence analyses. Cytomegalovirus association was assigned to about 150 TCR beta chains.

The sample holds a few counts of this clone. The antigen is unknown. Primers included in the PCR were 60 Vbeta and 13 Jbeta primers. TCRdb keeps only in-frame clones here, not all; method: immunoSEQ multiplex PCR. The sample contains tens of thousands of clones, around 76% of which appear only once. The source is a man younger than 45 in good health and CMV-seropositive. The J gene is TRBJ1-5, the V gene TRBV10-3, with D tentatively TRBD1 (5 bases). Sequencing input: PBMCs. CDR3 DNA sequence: TGTGCCATCAGTGAGTCCTCAGGGAATAGCAATCAGCCCCAGCATTTT. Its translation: CAISESSGNSNQPQHF.